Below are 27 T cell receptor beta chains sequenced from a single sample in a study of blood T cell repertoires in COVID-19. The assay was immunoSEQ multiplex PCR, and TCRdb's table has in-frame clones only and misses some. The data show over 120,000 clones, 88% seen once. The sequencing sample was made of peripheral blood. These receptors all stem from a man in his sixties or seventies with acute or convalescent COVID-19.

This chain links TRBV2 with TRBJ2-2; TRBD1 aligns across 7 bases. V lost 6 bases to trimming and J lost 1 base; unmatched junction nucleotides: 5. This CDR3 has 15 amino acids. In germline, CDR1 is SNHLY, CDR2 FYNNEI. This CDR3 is CASSRGWQNTGELFF. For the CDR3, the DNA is TGTGCCAGCAGCAGGGGGTGGCAGAACACCGGGGAGCTGTTTTTT.

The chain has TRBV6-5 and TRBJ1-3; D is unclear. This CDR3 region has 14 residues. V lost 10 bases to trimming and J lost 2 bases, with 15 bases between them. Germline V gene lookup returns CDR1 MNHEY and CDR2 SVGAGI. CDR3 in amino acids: CATEPRVTGNTIYF. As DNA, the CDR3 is TGTGCCACCGAACCGCGGGTTACTGGAAACACCATATATTTT.

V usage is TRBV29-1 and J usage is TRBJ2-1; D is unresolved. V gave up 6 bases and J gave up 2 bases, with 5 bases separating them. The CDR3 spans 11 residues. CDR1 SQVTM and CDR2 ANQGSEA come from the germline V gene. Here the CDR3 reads CSVRTYNEQFF. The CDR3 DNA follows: TGCAGCGTCAGAACCTACAATGAGCAGTTCTTC.

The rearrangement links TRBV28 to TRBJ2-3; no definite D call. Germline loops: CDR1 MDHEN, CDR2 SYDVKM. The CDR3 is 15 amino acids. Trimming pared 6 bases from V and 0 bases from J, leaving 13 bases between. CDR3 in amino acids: CASSGLERSTDTQYF. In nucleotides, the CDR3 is TGTGCCAGCAGCGGCCTAGAGAGAAGCACAGATACGCAGTATTTT.

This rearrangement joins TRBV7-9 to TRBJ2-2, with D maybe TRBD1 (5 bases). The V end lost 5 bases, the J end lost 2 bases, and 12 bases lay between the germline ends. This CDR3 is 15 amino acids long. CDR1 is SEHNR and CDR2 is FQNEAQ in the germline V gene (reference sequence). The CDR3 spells CASSLGQGNTGELFF. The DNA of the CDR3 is TGTGCCAGCAGCCTGGGGCAGGGTAACACCGGGGAGCTGTTTTTT. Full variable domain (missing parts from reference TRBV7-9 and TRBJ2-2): DTGVSQNPRHKITKRGQNVTFRCDPISEHNRLYWYRQTLGQGPEFLTYFQNEAQLEKSRLLSDRFSAERPKGSFSTLEIQRTEQGDSAMYLCASSLGQGNTGELFFGEGSRLTVL.

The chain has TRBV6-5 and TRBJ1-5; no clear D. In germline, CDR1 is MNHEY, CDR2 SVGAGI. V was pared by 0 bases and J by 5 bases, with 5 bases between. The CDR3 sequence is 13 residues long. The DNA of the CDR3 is TGTGCCAGCAGTTACTCCAGTGATCAGCCCCAGCATTTT. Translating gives CASSYSSDQPQHF.

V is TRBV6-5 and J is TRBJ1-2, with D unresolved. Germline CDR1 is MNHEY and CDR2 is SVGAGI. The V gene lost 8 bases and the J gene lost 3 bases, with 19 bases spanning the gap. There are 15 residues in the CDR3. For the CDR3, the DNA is TGTGCCAGCCGCCCCCAGGCAGAAAGGCACTATGGCTACACCTTC. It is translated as CASRPQAERHYGYTF.

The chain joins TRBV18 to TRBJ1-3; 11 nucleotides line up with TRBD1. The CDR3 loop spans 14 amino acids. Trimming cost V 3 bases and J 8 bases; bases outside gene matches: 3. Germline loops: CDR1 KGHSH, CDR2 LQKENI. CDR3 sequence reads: CASSPDRGRYTIYF. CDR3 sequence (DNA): TGTGCCAGCTCACCGGACAGGGGGCGGTACACCATATATTTT.

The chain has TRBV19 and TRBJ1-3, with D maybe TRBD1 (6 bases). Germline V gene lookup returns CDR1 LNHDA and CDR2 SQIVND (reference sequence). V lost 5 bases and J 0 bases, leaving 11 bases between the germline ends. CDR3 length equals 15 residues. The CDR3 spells CASSFLDSSGNTIYF. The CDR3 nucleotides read TGTGCCAGTAGTTTCTTGGACAGCTCTGGAAACACCATATATTTT.

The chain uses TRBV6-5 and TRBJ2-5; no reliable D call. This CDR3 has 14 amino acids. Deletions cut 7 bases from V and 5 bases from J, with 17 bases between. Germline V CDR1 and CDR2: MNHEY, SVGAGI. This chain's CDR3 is CASTPEYDGETQYF. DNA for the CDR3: TGTGCCAGCACACCTGAATATGACGGGGAGACCCAGTACTTC.

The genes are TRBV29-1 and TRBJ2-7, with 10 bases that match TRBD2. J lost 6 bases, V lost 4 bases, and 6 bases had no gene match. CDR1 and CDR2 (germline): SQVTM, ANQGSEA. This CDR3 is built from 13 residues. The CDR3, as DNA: TGCAGCGTTGTAACTAGCGGGATCGGCGAGCAGTACTTC. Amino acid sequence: CSVVTSGIGEQYF.

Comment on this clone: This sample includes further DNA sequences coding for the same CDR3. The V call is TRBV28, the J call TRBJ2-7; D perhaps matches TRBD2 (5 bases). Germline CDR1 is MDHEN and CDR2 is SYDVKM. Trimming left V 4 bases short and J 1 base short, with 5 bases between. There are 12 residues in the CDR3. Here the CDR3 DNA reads TGTGCCAGCAGTTCGGGATCCTACGAGCAGTACTTC. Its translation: CASSSGSYEQYF.

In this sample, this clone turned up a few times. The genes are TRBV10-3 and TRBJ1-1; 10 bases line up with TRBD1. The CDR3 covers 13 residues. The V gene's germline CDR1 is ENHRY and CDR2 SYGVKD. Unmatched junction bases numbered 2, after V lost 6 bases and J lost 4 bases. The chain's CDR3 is CAISGDRGTEAFF. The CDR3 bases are TGTGCCATCAGCGGGGACAGGGGCACTGAAGCTTTCTTT.

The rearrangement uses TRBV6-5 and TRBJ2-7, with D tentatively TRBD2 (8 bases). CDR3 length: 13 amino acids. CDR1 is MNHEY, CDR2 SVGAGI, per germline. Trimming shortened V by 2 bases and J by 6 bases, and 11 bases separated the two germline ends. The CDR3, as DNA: TGTGCCAGCAGTTACCGGGAGGGGGCCGAGCAGTACTTC. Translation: CASSYREGAEQYF.

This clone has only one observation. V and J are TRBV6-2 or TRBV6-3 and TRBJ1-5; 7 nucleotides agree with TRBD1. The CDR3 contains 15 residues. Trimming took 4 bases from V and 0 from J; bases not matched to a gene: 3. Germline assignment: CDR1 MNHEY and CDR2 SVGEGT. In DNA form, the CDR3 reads TGTGCCAGCAGTTCCCGACAGGGTAGCAATCAGCCCCAGCATTTT. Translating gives CASSSRQGSNQPQHF.

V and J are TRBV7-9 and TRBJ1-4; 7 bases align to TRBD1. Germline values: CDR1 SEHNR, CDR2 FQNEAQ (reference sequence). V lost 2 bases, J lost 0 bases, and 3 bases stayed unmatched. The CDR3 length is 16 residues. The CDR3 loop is CASSLRQGATNEKLFF. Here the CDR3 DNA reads TGTGCCAGCAGCTTAAGACAGGGTGCAACTAATGAAAAACTGTTTTTT.

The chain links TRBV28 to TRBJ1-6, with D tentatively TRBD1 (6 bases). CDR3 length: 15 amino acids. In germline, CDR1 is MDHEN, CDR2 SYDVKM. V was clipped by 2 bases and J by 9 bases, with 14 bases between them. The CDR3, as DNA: TGTGCCAGCAGTTTACCCAGGGGCGCACGTTCACCCCTCCACTTT. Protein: CASSLPRGARSPLHF.

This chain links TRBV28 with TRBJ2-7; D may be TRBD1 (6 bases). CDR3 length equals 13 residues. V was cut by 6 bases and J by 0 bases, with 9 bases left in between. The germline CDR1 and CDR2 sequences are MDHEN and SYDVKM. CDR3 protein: CASRVQGSYEQYF. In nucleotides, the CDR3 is TGTGCCAGCAGGGTACAGGGCTCCTACGAGCAGTACTTC. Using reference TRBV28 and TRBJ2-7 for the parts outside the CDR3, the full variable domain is DVKVTQSSRYLVKRTGEKVFLECVQDMDHENMFWYRQDPGLGLRLIYFSYDVKMKEKGDIPEGYSVSREKKERFSLILESASTNQTSMYLCASRVQGSYEQYFGPGTRLTVT.

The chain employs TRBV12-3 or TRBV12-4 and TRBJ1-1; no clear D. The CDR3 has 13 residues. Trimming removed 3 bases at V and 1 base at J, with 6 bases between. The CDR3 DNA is TGTGCCAGCAGTTTGACAAAGAACACTGAAGCTTTCTTT. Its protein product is CASSLTKNTEAFF.

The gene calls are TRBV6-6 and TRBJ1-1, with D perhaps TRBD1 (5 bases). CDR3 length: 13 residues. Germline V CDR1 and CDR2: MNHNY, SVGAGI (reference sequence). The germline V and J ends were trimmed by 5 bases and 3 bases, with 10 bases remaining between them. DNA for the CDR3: TGTGCCAGCAGTCACTTCAGGGACACTGAAGCTTTCTTT. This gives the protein CASSHFRDTEAFF.

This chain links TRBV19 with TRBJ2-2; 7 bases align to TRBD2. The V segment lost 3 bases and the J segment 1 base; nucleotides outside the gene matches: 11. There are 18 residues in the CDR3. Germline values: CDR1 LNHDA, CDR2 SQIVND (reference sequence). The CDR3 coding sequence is TGTGCCAGTAGTATGTTACTTTGGGGCGGGGGGAACACCGGGGAGCTGTTTTTT. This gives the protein CASSMLLWGGGNTGELFF. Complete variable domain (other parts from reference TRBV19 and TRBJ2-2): DGGITQSPKYLFRKEGQNVTLSCEQNLNHDAMYWYRQDPGQGLRLIYYSQIVNDFQKGDIAEGYSVSREKKESFPLTVTSAQKNPTAFYLCASSMLLWGGGNTGELFFGEGSRLTVL.

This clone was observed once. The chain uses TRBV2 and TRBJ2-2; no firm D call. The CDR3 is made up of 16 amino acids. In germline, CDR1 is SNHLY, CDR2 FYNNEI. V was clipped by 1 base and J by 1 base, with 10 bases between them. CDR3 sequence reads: CASSEVDTVNTGELFF. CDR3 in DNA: TGTGCCAGCAGTGAAGTTGACACGGTGAACACCGGGGAGCTGTTTTTT.

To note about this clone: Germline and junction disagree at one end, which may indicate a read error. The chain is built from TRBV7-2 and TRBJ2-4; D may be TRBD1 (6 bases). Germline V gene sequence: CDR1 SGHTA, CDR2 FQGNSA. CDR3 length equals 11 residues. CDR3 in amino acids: CASSPRQVSNF. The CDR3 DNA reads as TGTGCCAGCAGCCCTAGACAGGTATCGAACTTC.

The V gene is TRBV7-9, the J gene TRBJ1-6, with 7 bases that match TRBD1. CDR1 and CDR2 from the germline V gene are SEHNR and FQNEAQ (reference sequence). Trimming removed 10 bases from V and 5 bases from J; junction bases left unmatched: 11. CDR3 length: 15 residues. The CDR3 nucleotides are TGTGCCACCCAAACGACAGGGTATAATAATTCACCCCTCCACTTT. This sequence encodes CATQTTGYNNSPLHF.

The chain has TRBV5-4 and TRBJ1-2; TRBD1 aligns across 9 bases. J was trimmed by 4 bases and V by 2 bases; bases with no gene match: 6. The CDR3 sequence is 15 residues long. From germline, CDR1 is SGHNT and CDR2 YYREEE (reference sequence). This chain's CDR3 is CASSFWDREIYGYTF. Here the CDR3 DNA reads TGTGCCAGCAGCTTTTGGGACAGGGAAATCTATGGCTACACCTTC.

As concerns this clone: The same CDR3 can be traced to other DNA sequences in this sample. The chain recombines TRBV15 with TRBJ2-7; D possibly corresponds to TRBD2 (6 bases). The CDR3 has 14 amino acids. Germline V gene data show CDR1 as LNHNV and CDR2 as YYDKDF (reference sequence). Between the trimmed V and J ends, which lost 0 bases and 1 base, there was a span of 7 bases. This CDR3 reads CATSREGGSYEQYF. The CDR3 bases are TGTGCCACCAGCAGAGAGGGGGGATCCTACGAGCAGTACTTC. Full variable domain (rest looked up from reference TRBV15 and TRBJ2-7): DAMVIQNPRYQVTQFGKPVTLSCSQTLNHNVMYWYQQKSSQAPKLLFHYYDKDFNNEADTPDNFQSRRPNTSFCFLDIRSPGLGDTAMYLCATSREGGSYEQYFGPGTRLTVT.

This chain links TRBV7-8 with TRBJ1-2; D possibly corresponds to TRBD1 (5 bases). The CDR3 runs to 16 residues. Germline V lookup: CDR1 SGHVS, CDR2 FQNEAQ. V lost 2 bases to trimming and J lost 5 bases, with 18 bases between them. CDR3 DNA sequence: TGTGCCAGCAGCTTAAGGGAGGCATTGGGGGGGTATGGCTACACCTTC. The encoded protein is CASSLREALGGYGYTF.